The entry below gives a single T cell receptor beta chain sequence along with its context. Its antigen is undetermined. TCRdb analysed the 5' RACE reads with MiXCR anew, one entry per CDR3 protein. The data contain 470,000 or so distinct CDR3 sequences, roughly 24% of them singletons. The CDR3 covers 14 residues. Germline CDR1 MNHNS, CDR2 SASEGT. J gave up 8 bases and V 8 bases, and 10 bases lay outside the gene matches. These data originate in a study of identical twins. General observations from the study: The study based its conclusions on cross-sectional statistical analysis and did not follow the same donors. For out-of-frame alpha sequences shared by twins, low generation probability was in excess.

The data were also submitted as part of a second study, on T cells expressing NK-cell markers. That study adds: Sequencing of TCR beta repertoires drew on sorted CD3+CD56+NKG2C+, CD3+CD56+NKG2C- and CD3+CD56-NKG2C+ T cells.

The sequenced material came from CD4+ T cells sorted from blood. The genes are TRBV6-1 and TRBJ2-1; 9 nucleotides line up with TRBD1. The clonotype was recovered from a woman under 30 in good health. The DNA of the CDR3 is TGTGCCAGCTCCCTCGGGACAGGGCCCCATGAGCAGTTCTTC. Translated: CASSLGTGPHEQFF.